This T cell receptor beta chain emerged from a study of blood T cell repertoires in COVID-19. Study overall: Acute and convalescent COVID-19 samples came from the United States, Italy and Spain. Sample material is recorded as cDNA or gDNA derived from T cells, B-cell-depleted T cells, or PBMCs.

CDR1 is MNHEY and CDR2 is SMNVEV in the germline V gene (reference sequence). Deletions cut 5 bases from V and 6 bases from J, with 14 bases between. The CDR3 consists of 13 residues. Authors' data handling: Reference gene primers were amplified, and this amplification served to estimate nucleated cell counts. The method was immunoSEQ multiplex PCR; TCRdb's version includes in-frame clones alone and lacks a portion of them. The V and J calls and clone size were taken over from that table, and D and trimming were inferred from the DNA. The sample consists of over 130,000 clones, approximately 78% of them appearing once.

J is TRBJ2-7 and V is TRBV27; D is uncertain. This clonotype originated in a woman older than 75 with acute or convalescent COVID-19. Sequences were obtained from peripheral blood. The CDR3 protein is CASSPRRISEQYF. Here the CDR3 DNA reads TGTGCCAGCAGTCCCAGGCGAATATCCGAGCAGTACTTC.